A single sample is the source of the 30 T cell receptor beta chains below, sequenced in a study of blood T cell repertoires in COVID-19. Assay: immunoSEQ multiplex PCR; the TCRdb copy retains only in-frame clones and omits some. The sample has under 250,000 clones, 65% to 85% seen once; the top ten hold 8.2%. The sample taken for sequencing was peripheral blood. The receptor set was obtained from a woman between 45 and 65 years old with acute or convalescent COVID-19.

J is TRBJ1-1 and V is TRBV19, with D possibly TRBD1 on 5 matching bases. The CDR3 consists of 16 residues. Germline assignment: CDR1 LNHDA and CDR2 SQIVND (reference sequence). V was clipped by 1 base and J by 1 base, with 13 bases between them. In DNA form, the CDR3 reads TGTGCCAGTAGTATAGGAGGAAGGGGCTGGAACACTGAAGCTTTCTTT. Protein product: CASSIGGRGWNTEAFF.

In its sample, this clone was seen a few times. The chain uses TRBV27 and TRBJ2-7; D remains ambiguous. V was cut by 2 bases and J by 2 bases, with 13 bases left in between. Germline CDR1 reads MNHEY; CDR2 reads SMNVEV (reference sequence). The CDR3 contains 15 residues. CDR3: CASSLVFRSAYEQYF. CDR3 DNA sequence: TGTGCCAGCAGTTTAGTGTTCAGGTCCGCCTACGAGCAGTACTTC.

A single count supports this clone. The CDR3 DNA reads TGTGCCAGCAGCAGCAGGGGGCCTAACGAGCAGTACTTC. Encoded protein: CASSSRGPNEQYF. V is TRBV28 and J is TRBJ2-7, with 8 bases fitting TRBD1. CDR1 is MDHEN and CDR2 is SYDVKM in the germline V gene. This CDR3 contains 13 residues. V was clipped by 6 bases and J by 5 bases; unmatched bases: 6.

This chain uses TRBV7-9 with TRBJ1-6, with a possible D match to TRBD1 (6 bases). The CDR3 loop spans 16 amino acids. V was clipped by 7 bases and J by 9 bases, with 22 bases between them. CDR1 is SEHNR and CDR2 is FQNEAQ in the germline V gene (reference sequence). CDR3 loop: CASTYEPGGAGSPLHF. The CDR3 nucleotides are TGTGCCAGCACCTATGAACCGGGGGGGGCCGGTTCACCCCTCCACTTT.

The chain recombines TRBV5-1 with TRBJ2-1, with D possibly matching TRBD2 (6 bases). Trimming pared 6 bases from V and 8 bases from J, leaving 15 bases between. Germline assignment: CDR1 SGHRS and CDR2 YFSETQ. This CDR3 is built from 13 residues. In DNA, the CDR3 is TGCGCCAGCAAGTTCGGGGGAGCCGATGAGCAGTTCTTC. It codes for CASKFGGADEQFF. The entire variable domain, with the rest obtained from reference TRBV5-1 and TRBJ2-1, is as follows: KAGVTQTPRYLIKTRGQQVTLSCSPISGHRSVSWYQQTPGQGLQFLFEYFSETQRNKGNFPGRFSGRQFSNSRSEMNVSTLELGDSALYLCASKFGGADEQFFGPGTRLTVL.

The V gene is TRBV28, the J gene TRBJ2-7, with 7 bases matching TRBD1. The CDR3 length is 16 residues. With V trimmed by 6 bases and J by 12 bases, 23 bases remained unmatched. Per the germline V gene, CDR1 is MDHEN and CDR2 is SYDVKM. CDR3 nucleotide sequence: TGTGCCAGCAGCGCGACAGGGACACAATCCCGATGGTTAAGGTACTTC. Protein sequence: CASSATGTQSRWLRYF.

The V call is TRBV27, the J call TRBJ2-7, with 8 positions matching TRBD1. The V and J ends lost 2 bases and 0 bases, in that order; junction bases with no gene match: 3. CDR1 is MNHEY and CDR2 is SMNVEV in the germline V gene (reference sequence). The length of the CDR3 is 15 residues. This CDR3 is CASSLGDRFSYEQYF. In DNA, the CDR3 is TGTGCCAGCAGTTTAGGGGACAGGTTCTCCTACGAGCAGTACTTC.

The CDR3 region is CATSVGSGNTEAFF. Written as DNA, the CDR3 is TGTGCCACCAGTGTCGGGTCGGGGAACACTGAAGCTTTCTTT. J is TRBJ1-1 and V is TRBV24-1; D is unclear. V was shortened by 5 bases and J by 1 base, with 10 bases between the two germline ends. Per germline, CDR1 KGHDR and CDR2 SFDVKD. The CDR3 loop spans 14 amino acids.

CDR3 coding DNA: TGTGCCACCAGTGACCCGCCGGGACTAGCGGTCAATCAAGAGACCCAGTACTTC. Translated, it gives CATSDPPGLAVNQETQYF. This chain links TRBV24-1 with TRBJ2-5; 11 bases are a match to TRBD2. Germline loops: CDR1 KGHDR, CDR2 SFDVKD. Trimming removed 4 bases from V and 2 bases from J; junction bases left unmatched: 11. The CDR3 covers 18 residues.

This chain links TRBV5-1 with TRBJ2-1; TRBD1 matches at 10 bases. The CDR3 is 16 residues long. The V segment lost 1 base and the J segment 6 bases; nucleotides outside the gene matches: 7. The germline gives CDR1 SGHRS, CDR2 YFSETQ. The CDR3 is CASSLLTGGASNEQFF. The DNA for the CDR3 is TGCGCCAGCAGCTTGTTGACAGGGGGCGCAAGCAATGAGCAGTTCTTC.

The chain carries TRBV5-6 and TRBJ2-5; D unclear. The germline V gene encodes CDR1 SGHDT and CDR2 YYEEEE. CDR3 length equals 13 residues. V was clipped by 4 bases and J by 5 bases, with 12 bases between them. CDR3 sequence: CASSRRGPETQYF. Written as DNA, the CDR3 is TGTGCCAGCAGCCGGAGAGGTCCGGAGACCCAGTACTTC.

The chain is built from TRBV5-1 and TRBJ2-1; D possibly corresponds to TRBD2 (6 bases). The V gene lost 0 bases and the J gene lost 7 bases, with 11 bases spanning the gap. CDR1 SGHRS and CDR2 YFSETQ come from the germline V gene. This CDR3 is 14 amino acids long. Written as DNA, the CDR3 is TGCGCCAGCAGCTTGGAGGAGGGTGTGAATGAGCAGTTCTTC. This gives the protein CASSLEEGVNEQFF.

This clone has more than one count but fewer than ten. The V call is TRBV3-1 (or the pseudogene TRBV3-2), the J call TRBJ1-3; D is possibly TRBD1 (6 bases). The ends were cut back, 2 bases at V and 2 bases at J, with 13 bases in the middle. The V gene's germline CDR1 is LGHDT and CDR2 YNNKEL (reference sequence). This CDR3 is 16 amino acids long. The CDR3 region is CASSQSPQGTGNTIYF. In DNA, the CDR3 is TGTGCCAGCAGCCAAAGTCCCCAGGGGACTGGAAACACCATATATTTT.

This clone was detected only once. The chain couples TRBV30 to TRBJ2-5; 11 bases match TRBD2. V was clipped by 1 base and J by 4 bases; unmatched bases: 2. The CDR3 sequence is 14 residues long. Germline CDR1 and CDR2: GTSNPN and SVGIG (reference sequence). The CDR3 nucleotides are TGTGCCTGGAGTGCCGGGACTAGCGGAGAGACCCAGTACTTC. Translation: CAWSAGTSGETQYF.

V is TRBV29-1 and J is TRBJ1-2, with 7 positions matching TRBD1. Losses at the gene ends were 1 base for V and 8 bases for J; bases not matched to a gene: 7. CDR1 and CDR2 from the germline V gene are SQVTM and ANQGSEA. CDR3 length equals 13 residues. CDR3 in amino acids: CSVEGPNRGGYTF. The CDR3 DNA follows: TGCAGCGTTGAAGGTCCCAACAGGGGCGGCTACACCTTC. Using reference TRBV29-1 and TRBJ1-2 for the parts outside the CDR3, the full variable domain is SAVISQKPSRDICQRGTSLTIQCQVDSQVTMMFWYRQQPGQSLTLIATANQGSEATYESGFVIDKFPISRPNLTFSTLTVSNMSPEDSSIYLCSVEGPNRGGYTFGSGTRLTVV.

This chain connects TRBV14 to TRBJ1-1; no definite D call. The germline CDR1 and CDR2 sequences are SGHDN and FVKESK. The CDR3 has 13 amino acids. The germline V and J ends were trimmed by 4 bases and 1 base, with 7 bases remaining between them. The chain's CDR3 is CASSRGPNTEAFF. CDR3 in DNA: TGTGCCAGCAGCCGCGGTCCGAACACTGAAGCTTTCTTT.

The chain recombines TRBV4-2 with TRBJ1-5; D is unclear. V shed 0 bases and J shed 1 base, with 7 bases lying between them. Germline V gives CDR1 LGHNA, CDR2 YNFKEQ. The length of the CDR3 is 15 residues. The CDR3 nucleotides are TGTGCCAGCAGCCAAGAATTACTAAGCAATCAGCCCCAGCATTTT. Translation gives CASSQELLSNQPQHF.

The CDR3 sequence is CASTMGSNYGYTF. The DNA for the CDR3 is TGTGCCAGTACCATGGGGAGCAACTATGGCTACACCTTC. The genes are TRBV19 and TRBJ1-2; no definite D call. Trimming left V 7 bases short and J 2 bases short, with 11 bases between. Germline values: CDR1 LNHDA, CDR2 SQIVND (reference sequence). This CDR3 is built from 13 residues.

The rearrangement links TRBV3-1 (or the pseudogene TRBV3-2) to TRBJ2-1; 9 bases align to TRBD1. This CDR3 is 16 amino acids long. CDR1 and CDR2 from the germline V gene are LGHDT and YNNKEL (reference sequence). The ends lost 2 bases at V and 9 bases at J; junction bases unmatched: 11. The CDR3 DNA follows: TGTGCCAGCAGCCAATTAGGGACAGGGATTTCGAGTGAGCAGTTCTTC. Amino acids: CASSQLGTGISSEQFF.

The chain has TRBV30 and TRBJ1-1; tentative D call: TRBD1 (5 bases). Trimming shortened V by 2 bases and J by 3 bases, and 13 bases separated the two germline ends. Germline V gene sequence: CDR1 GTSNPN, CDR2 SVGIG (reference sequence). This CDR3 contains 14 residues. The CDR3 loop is CAWSIMGGDTEAFF. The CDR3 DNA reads TGTGCCTGGAGTATCATGGGGGGGGACACTGAAGCTTTCTTT.

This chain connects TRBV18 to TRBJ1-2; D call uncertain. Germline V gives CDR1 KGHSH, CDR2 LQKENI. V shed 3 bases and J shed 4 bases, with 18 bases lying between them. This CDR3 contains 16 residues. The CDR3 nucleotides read TGTGCCAGCTCACCCCTCTCGGGGTCCGACGCCTATGGCTACACCTTC. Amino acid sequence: CASSPLSGSDAYGYTF.

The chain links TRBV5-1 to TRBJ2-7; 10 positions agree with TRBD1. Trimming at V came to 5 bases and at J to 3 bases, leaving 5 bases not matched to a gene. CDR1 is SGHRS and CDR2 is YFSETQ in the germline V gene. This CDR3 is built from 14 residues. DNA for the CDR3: TGCGCCAGCAGGGGGAGGACAGGGGGCTACGAGCAGTACTTC. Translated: CASRGRTGGYEQYF.

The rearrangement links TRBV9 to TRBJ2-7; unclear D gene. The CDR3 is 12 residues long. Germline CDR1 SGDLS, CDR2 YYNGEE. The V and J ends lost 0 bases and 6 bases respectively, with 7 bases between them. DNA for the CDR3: TGTGCCAGCAGCGTAGATTTGAGCGAGCAGTACTTC. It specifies CASSVDLSEQYF.

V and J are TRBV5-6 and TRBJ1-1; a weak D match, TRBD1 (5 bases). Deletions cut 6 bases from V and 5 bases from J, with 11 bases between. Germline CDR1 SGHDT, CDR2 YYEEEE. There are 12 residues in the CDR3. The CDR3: CASTRGGTEAFF. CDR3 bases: TGTGCCAGCACTAGGGGCGGTACTGAAGCTTTCTTT.

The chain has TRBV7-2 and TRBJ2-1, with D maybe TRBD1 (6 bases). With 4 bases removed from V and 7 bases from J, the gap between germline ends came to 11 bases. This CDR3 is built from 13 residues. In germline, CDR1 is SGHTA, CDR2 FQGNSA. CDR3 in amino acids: CASSYPQGNEQFF. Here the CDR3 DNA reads TGTGCCAGCAGCTACCCACAGGGAAATGAGCAGTTCTTC. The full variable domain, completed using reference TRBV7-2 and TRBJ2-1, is GAGVSQSPSNKVTEKGKDVELRCDPISGHTALYWYRQSLGQGLEFLIYFQGNSAPDKSGLPSDRFSAERTGGSVSTLTIQRTQQEDSAVYLCASSYPQGNEQFFGPGTRLTVL.

This CDR3 reads CASSSGTSGSLYNEQFF. The CDR3 DNA reads TGTGCCAGCAGTTCCGGGACTAGCGGGAGTCTGTACAATGAGCAGTTCTTC. The chain combines TRBV28 with TRBJ2-1, with 14 bases aligning to TRBD2. V lost 4 bases, J lost 4 bases, and 6 bases stayed unmatched. Germline V gene lookup returns CDR1 MDHEN and CDR2 SYDVKM. CDR3 length: 17 amino acids.

CDR3 protein: CASSPQGTPIYEQYF. The CDR3 bases are TGCGCCAGCAGCCCTCAGGGGACACCAATATACGAGCAGTACTTC. The gene calls are TRBV5-1 and TRBJ2-7; maybe TRBD1 (6 bases). V was shortened by 4 bases and J by 4 bases, with 18 bases between the two germline ends. Per the germline V gene, CDR1 is SGHRS and CDR2 is YFSETQ. The CDR3 has 15 residues.

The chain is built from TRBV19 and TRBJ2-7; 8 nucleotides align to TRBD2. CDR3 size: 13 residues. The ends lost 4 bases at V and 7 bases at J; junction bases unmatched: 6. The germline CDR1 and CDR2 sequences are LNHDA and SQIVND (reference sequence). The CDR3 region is CASSRGLADEQYF. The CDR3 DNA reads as TGTGCCAGTAGTAGAGGACTAGCAGATGAGCAGTACTTC.

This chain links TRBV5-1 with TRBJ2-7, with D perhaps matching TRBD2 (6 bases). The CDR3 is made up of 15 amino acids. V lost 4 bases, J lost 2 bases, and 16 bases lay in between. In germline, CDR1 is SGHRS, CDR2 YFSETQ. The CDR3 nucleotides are TGCGCCAGCAGCCCAAGGGACTCAGGAGCCTACGAGCAGTACTTC. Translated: CASSPRDSGAYEQYF.

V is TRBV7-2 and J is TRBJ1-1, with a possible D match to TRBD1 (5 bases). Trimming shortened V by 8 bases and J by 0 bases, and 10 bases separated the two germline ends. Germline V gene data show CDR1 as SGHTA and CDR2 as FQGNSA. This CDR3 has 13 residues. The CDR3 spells CASSGHMNTEAFF. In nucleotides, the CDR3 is TGTGCCAGCTCAGGACATATGAACACTGAAGCTTTCTTT. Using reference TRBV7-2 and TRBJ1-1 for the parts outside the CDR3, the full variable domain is GAGVSQSPSNKVTEKGKDVELRCDPISGHTALYWYRQSLGQGLEFLIYFQGNSAPDKSGLPSDRFSAERTGGSVSTLTIQRTQQEDSAVYLCASSGHMNTEAFFGQGTRLTVV.